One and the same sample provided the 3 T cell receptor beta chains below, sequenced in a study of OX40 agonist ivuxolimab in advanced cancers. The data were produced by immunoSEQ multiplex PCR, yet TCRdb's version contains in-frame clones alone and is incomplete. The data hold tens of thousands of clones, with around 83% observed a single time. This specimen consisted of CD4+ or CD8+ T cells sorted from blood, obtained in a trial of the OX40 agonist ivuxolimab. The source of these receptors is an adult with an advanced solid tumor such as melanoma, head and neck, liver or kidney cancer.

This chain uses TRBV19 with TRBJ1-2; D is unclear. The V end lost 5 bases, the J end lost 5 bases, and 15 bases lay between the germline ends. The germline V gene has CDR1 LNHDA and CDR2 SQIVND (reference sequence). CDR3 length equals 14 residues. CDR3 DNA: TGTGCCAGTAGTCAAGGGCTTTCTGAGTATGGCTACACCTTC. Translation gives CASSQGLSEYGYTF.

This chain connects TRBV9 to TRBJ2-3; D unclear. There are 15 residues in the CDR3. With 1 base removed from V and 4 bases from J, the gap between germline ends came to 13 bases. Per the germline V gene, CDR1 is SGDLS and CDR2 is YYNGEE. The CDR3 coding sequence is TGTGCCAGCAGCGTACTTAGTATTCCTGCAGATACGCAGTATTTT. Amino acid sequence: CASSVLSIPADTQYF. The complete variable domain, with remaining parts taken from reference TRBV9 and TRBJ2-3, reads DSGVTQTPKHLITATGQRVTLRCSPRSGDLSVYWYQQSLDQGLQFLIQYYNGEERAKGNILERFSAQQFPDLHSELNLSSLELGDSALYFCASSVLSIPADTQYFGPGTRLTVL.

CDR3 region: CASRRGNTEAFF. DNA for the CDR3: TGTGCCAGCAGGAGGGGGAACACTGAAGCTTTCTTT. This rearrangement joins TRBV27 to TRBJ1-1; TRBD1 might be the D (5 bases). The CDR3 totals 12 residues. The V gene lost 6 bases and the J gene lost 1 base, with 6 bases spanning the gap. In germline, CDR1 is MNHEY, CDR2 SMNVEV (reference sequence).